Listed below are T cell receptor beta chains from one sample, sequenced in a study of identical twins. TCRdb reprocessed the 5' RACE reads with MiXCR, giving one entry per CDR3 protein. Among 450,000 or so distinct CDR3 sequences, less than 20% were seen once, and the ten largest hold around 12%. The sequenced sample consisted of naive T cells sorted from blood. The receptors here all came from a man aged 50-60 years in good health. CDR3s include the opening cysteine and the closing phenylalanine or tryptophan.

V: TRBV4-2; J: TRBJ2-7; CDR3: CASSQPSSGSSSYEQYF
V: TRBV6-2/TRBV6-3; J: TRBJ2-1; CDR3: CASSWSHEQFF
V: TRBV7-2; J: TRBJ2-7; CDR3: CASSPGTQTYEQYF
V: TRBV2; J: TRBJ2-2; CDR3: CASSVREANTGELFF
V: TRBV4-2; J: TRBJ2-1; CDR3: CASSQERTSGYNEQFF
V: TRBV27; J: TRBJ1-1; CDR3: CASLMLRGENTEAFF
V: TRBV24-1; J: TRBJ2-5; CDR3: CATSGLAGGPEQETQYF
V: TRBV4-3; J: TRBJ1-2; CDR3: CASSQDTVNLYGYTF
V: TRBV4-2; J: TRBJ2-2; CDR3: CASSQDLILGTGELFF
V: TRBV5-1; J: TRBJ1-1; CDR3: CASSPRTGVNTEAFF
V: TRBV12-3/TRBV12-4; J: TRBJ1-2; CDR3: CASSLSQTNYGYTF
V: TRBV4-3; J: TRBJ1-1; CDR3: CASSQVVDATVEAFF
V: TRBV10-3; J: TRBJ1-2; CDR3: CAISQGARDYGYTF
V: TRBV29-1; J: TRBJ2-7; CDR3: CSVEDGSYEQYF
V: TRBV2; J: TRBJ2-4; CDR3: CASSRDKGNIQYF
V: TRBV6-2/TRBV6-3; J: TRBJ1-6; CDR3: CASKESGGASPYSPLHF
V: TRBV19; J: TRBJ2-1; CDR3: CASSGRNSYNEQFF
V: TRBV12-3/TRBV12-4; J: TRBJ2-7; CDR3: CASTWLAGRASYEQYF
V: TRBV7-8; J: TRBJ2-7; CDR3: CASSLLGQGSSYEQYF
V: TRBV12-3/TRBV12-4; J: TRBJ2-2; CDR3: CASRAQRYTGELFF
V: TRBV5-1; J: TRBJ2-1; CDR3: CASSLNSGRETYNEQFF
V: TRBV10-3; J: TRBJ2-3; CDR3: CAISEYEDTQYF
V: TRBV5-1; J: TRBJ2-3; CDR3: CASSLEGWGVDTQYF
V: TRBV20-1; J: TRBJ2-5; CDR3: CSASDNPLAYEETQYF
V: TRBV10-3; J: TRBJ2-3; CDR3: CAISGALAGEPDTQYF
V: TRBV5-5; J: TRBJ2-5; CDR3: CASSEGTVQETQYF
V: TRBV20-1; J: TRBJ2-7; CDR3: CSARDRTSGGTFSYEQYF
V: TRBV11-2; J: TRBJ2-7; CDR3: CASRQGISYEQYF
V: TRBV20-1; J: TRBJ2-7; CDR3: CSAREGGLRVVEQYF
V: TRBV12-3/TRBV12-4; J: TRBJ2-5; CDR3: CASSPGVVRETQYF
V: TRBV7-8; J: TRBJ2-7; CDR3: CASSSGAQAFYEQYF
V: TRBV6-5; J: TRBJ1-3; CDR3: CASSYSNKGYGNTIYF
V: TRBV27; J: TRBJ2-7; CDR3: CASSPGALGGEQYF
V: TRBV7-2; J: TRBJ2-7; CDR3: CASSLEEGYEQYF
V: TRBV24-1; J: TRBJ1-3; CDR3: CATGSGNTIYF
V: TRBV7-6; J: TRBJ2-7; CDR3: CASSLARGAAYEQYF
V: TRBV29-1; J: TRBJ2-7; CDR3: CSVPEEGEQYF
V: TRBV29-1; J: TRBJ2-1; CDR3: CSVGGDSYNEQFF
V: TRBV9; J: TRBJ2-7; CDR3: CASSSSEGLVQYF
V: TRBV29-1; J: TRBJ2-7; CDR3: CSVQGGGYEQYF
V: TRBV20-1; J: TRBJ2-3; CDR3: CSAGGLALGPSTDTQYF
V: TRBV20-1; J: TRBJ1-4; CDR3: CSARRDRAGEKLFF
V: TRBV28; J: TRBJ1-2; CDR3: CASSLIVNYGYTF
V: TRBV7-9; J: TRBJ2-7; CDR3: CASSSSRYEQYF
V: TRBV29-1; J: TRBJ2-5; CDR3: CSVESAGGQETQYF
V: TRBV21-1; J: TRBJ2-1; CDR3: CASSKVRGRNEQFF
V: TRBV20-1; J: TRBJ2-3; CDR3: CSARDYLGQNTDTQYF
V: TRBV2; J: TRBJ2-7; CDR3: CASTSSGSYEQYF
V: TRBV15; J: TRBJ2-3; CDR3: CATSSLDNTDTQYF
V: TRBV3-1; J: TRBJ2-7; CDR3: CASSLDRVTGLVQYF